These T cell receptor beta chains were read from a single sample in a study of CD8+ T cells in alopecia areata. This table comes from immunoSEQ multiplex PCR, and its TCRdb copy is limited to in-frame clones, with some not included. The sample records about 190,000 clones, around three fifths being singletons. The material was CD8+ T cells sorted from blood, obtained at week 24, from a patient treated with tofacitinib. The receptors here all came from a human donor with alopecia areata. Both conserved end residues are part of each CDR3. D genes are given only for firm matches. Expanded clones get a size class; other rows say once, few or many, or leave the size out.

TRBJ1-2 TRBV9 NA NA CASSVDGANYGYTF TGTGCCAGCAGCGTAGACGGGGCTAACTATGGCTACACCTTC
TRBJ1-6 TRBV2 NA TRBD1 CASSEIWDSLNSPLHF TGTGCCAGCAGTGAGATCTGGGACAGCCTTAATTCACCCCTCCACTTT
TRBJ2-7 TRBV7-6 NA NA CASSLGVYGTGTYEQYF TGTGCCAGCAGCCTAGGGGTCTACGGGACCGGAACCTACGAGCAGTACTTC
TRBJ1-1 TRBV4-1 NA NA CASSQDLGVGTEAFF TGCGCCAGCAGCCAAGATTTAGGGGTTGGCACTGAAGCTTTCTTT
TRBJ2-1 TRBV15 NA NA CATSGLVLGGQSVGEQFF TGTGCCACCAGCGGACTCGTTTTGGGGGGCCAAAGCGTAGGTGAGCAGTTCTTC
TRBJ2-1 TRBV11-2 once TRBD2 CASSLSGGPYNEQFF TGTGCCAGCAGCTTAAGCGGGGGGCCCTACAATGAGCAGTTCTTC
TRBJ2-7 TRBV6-5 NA NA CASSHRDFNEEQYF TGTGCCAGCAGCCACCGGGACTTCAACGAAGAGCAGTACTTC
TRBJ2-7 TRBV18 few TRBD1 CASSPGQIYEQYF TGTGCCAGCTCACCGGGACAGATCTACGAGCAGTACTTC
TRBJ2-3 TRBV6-4 NA NA CASSDSPASDTQYF TGTGCCAGCAGTGACTCGCCAGCTTCAGATACGCAGTATTTT
TRBJ1-2 TRBV25-1 NA NA CASSVAGGYTF TGTGCCAGCAGTGTCGCAGGGGGCTACACCTTC
TRBJ1-2 TRBV7-8 NA NA CAVLWGDYGYTF TGTGCCGTGCTATGGGGGGACTATGGCTACACCTTC
TRBJ2-1 TRBV30 NA TRBD2 CASLAGGLGEQFF TGTGCCTCATTAGCGGGGGGGCTTGGTGAGCAGTTCTTC
TRBJ1-4 TRBV15 once NA CATSIGRDINEKLFF TGTGCCACCAGCATTGGACGGGACATTAATGAAAAACTGTTTTTT
TRBJ1-2 TRBV29-1 NA TRBD1 CSANPGTGITNYGYTF TGCAGCGCCAATCCCGGGACAGGGATCACTAACTATGGCTACACCTTC
TRBJ1-2 TRBV5-6 NA TRBD1 CASSSGGYGYTF TGTGCCAGCAGCTCAGGGGGCTATGGCTACACCTTC
TRBJ2-3 TRBV11-2 NA TRBD2 CASSLEALGGDTQYF TGTGCCAGCAGCTTAGAGGCCCTGGGGGGGGATACGCAGTATTTT
TRBJ2-5 TRBV18 NA NA CASSPHRQETQYF TGTGCCAGCTCACCCCACAGACAAGAGACCCAGTACTTC
TRBJ2-2 TRBV6-5 NA NA CASSYTNTGELFF TGTGCCAGCAGTTACACGAACACCGGGGAGCTGTTTTTT
TRBJ2-1 TRBV2 NA TRBD2 CAGKQSGVEQFF TGTGCCGGCAAACAAAGCGGGGTTGAGCAGTTCTTC
TRBJ1-3 TRBV7-9 NA TRBD1 CASSQPPDRGTGNTIYF TGTGCCAGCAGCCAACCTCCGGACAGGGGCACTGGAAACACCATATATTTT
TRBJ1-1 TRBV2 NA NA CASSPRGDTEAFF TGTGCCAGCAGCCCACGGGGTGACACTGAAGCTTTCTTT
TRBJ2-1 TRBV15 few TRBD2 CATSREIDLLAGGYNEQFF TGTGCCACCAGCAGAGAGATCGACCTACTAGCGGGGGGCTACAATGAGCAGTTCTTC
TRBJ2-5 TRBV28 NA NA CASSSHDRISQETQYF TGTGCCAGCAGTTCTCATGACAGGATAAGCCAAGAGACCCAGTACTTC
TRBJ1-3 TRBV30 NA NA CAWSPISNTIYF TGTGCCTGGAGTCCCATCTCGAACACCATATATTTT
TRBJ1-2 TRBV30 NA NA CAWISSGVSYGYTF TGTGCCTGGATTTCTTCGGGAGTAAGCTATGGCTACACCTTC